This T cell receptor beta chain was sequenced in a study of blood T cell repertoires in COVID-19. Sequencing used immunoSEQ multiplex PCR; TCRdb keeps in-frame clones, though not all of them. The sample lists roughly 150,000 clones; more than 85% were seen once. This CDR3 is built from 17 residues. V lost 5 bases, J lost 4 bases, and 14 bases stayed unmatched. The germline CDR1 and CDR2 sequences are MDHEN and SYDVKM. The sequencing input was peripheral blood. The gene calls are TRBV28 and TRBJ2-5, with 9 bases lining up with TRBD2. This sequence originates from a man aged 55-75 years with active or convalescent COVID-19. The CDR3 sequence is CASSQPLGSGGRETQYF. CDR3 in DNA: TGTGCCAGCAGTCAACCTCTCGGGAGCGGGGGGCGAGAGACCCAGTACTTC.